The rows below give T cell receptor beta chains drawn from one sample of a study of control samples from healthy donors and cancer patients. The data were produced by immunoSEQ multiplex PCR, yet TCRdb's version contains in-frame clones alone and is incomplete. The sample shows just under 100,000 clones, over 85% of them seen only once. The specimen was blood. Receptor source: a man aged 18-30 years in good health. CDR3s include the opening cysteine and the closing phenylalanine or tryptophan. Fields, in order: CDR3 length, D gene, V gene, J gene, clone size, CDR3 DNA, CDR3 protein. D genes are given only for firm matches. Size values are once, few and many counts, or a class for expanded clones, and some rows have none.

CDR3 length: 15; D gene: TRBD1; V gene: TRBV6-5; J gene: TRBJ1-5; clone size: .; CDR3 DNA: TGTGCCAGCAGCCCGGGACAGATGCCTCATCAGCCCCAGCATTTT; CDR3 protein: CASSPGQMPHQPQHF
CDR3 length: 17; D gene: .; V gene: TRBV5-5; J gene: TRBJ1-5; clone size: .; CDR3 DNA: TGTGCCAGCAGCCTGACAAGAGGAGCGACAAAAAATCAGCCCCAGCATTTT; CDR3 protein: CASSLTRGATKNQPQHF
CDR3 length: 16; D gene: .; V gene: TRBV9; J gene: TRBJ1-6; clone size: .; CDR3 DNA: TGTGCCAGCAGCGCCCCCCGGGACTCCAATAATTCACCCCTCCACTTT; CDR3 protein: CASSAPRDSNNSPLHF
CDR3 length: 18; D gene: TRBD2; V gene: TRBV7-6; J gene: TRBJ2-1; clone size: once; CDR3 DNA: TGTGCCAGCAGCTTAGCTTCGGCTAGCGGGGGCTCCTACAATGAGCAGTTCTTC; CDR3 protein: CASSLASASGGSYNEQFF
CDR3 length: 14; D gene: TRBD1; V gene: TRBV23-1; J gene: TRBJ1-1; clone size: .; CDR3 DNA: TGCGCCAGCAGTCAACACAGGGGAAACACTGAAGCTTTCTTT; CDR3 protein: CASSQHRGNTEAFF
CDR3 length: 16; D gene: TRBD1; V gene: TRBV27; J gene: TRBJ1-3; clone size: .; CDR3 DNA: TGTGCCAGCAGTTCCCGCCGGGACAGGGAGCGAAACACCATATATTTT; CDR3 protein: CASSSRRDRERNTIYF
CDR3 length: 15; D gene: TRBD2; V gene: TRBV7-3; J gene: TRBJ2-3; clone size: .; CDR3 DNA: TGTGCCAGCAGCTCTAGCGGAACTAGCACAGATACGCAGTATTTT; CDR3 protein: CASSSSGTSTDTQYF
CDR3 length: 19; D gene: TRBD1; V gene: TRBV7-2; J gene: TRBJ1-2; clone size: .; CDR3 DNA: TGTGCCAGCAGCTTATTGGAGGAGGCTGCCTGGACAGGGACCTATGGCTACACCTTC; CDR3 protein: CASSLLEEAAWTGTYGYTF
CDR3 length: 13; D gene: .; V gene: TRBV5-1; J gene: TRBJ2-5; clone size: .; CDR3 DNA: TGCGCCAGCAGCTTGGAGCTAGCAGAGACCCAGTACTTC; CDR3 protein: CASSLELAETQYF
CDR3 length: 16; D gene: .; V gene: TRBV5-6; J gene: TRBJ1-1; clone size: .; CDR3 DNA: TGTGCCAGCAGCTTTTCCTCCCTCCGCCTCGGAACTGAAGCTTTCTTT; CDR3 protein: CASSFSSLRLGTEAFF
CDR3 length: 14; D gene: TRBD1; V gene: TRBV4-1; J gene: TRBJ1-2; clone size: .; CDR3 DNA: TGCGCCAGCAGCCAAGGAACAGGGGTGTATGGCTACACCTTC; CDR3 protein: CASSQGTGVYGYTF
CDR3 length: 15; D gene: .; V gene: TRBV5-6; J gene: TRBJ1-2; clone size: .; CDR3 DNA: TGTGCCAGCAGCTCGGGACCGGGGGGGAACTATGGCTACACCTTC; CDR3 protein: CASSSGPGGNYGYTF
CDR3 length: 18; D gene: TRBD2; V gene: TRBV10-1; J gene: TRBJ2-7; clone size: few; CDR3 DNA: TGCGCCAGCAGTGAGTCCCGGACTAGCGGGAGGAGTTTCTCCGAGCAGTACTTC; CDR3 protein: CASSESRTSGRSFSEQYF
CDR3 length: 11; D gene: .; V gene: TRBV6-2/TRBV6-3; J gene: TRBJ1-1; clone size: .; CDR3 DNA: TGTGCCAGCAGTTACGGAGGTGAAGCTTTCTTT; CDR3 protein: CASSYGGEAFF
CDR3 length: 13; D gene: .; V gene: TRBV27; J gene: TRBJ2-2; clone size: .; CDR3 DNA: TGTGCCAGCAGTTTATTGGGGAGCGGGGAGCTGTTTTTT; CDR3 protein: CASSLLGSGELFF
CDR3 length: 16; D gene: .; V gene: TRBV12-5; J gene: TRBJ2-1; clone size: .; CDR3 DNA: TGTGCTAGTGGTTTTGTATTCGTACGGGAGAGCAATGAGCAGTTCTTC; CDR3 protein: CASGFVFVRESNEQFF
CDR3 length: 19; D gene: .; V gene: TRBV15; J gene: TRBJ1-5; clone size: .; CDR3 DNA: TGTGCCACCAGCAGATTCCCCCCGGGTCCGGAGAATAGCAATCAGCCCCAGCATTTT; CDR3 protein: CATSRFPPGPENSNQPQHF
CDR3 length: 14; D gene: .; V gene: TRBV27; J gene: TRBJ2-2; clone size: .; CDR3 DNA: TGTGCCAGCAGGCGCGGGGCGGACACCGGGGAGCTGTTTTTT; CDR3 protein: CASRRGADTGELFF
CDR3 length: 13; D gene: .; V gene: TRBV7-2; J gene: TRBJ1-1; clone size: .; CDR3 DNA: TGTGCCAGCAGCATGACAGTAAACACTGAAGCTTTCTTT; CDR3 protein: CASSMTVNTEAFF
CDR3 length: 16; D gene: .; V gene: TRBV7-2; J gene: TRBJ2-7; clone size: .; CDR3 DNA: TGTGCCAGCAGCCCTCGTGGGACGGAGAGCTCCTACGAGCAGTACTTC; CDR3 protein: CASSPRGTESSYEQYF
CDR3 length: 14; D gene: .; V gene: TRBV25-1; J gene: TRBJ1-2; clone size: .; CDR3 DNA: TGTGCCAGCAGTGAATTAAGGGGGGTCGGTGGCTACACCTTC; CDR3 protein: CASSELRGVGGYTF
CDR3 length: 16; D gene: TRBD1; V gene: TRBV25-1; J gene: TRBJ1-1; clone size: .; CDR3 DNA: TGTGCCAGCAGTGACCAGACAGGGAGGGGAGTCACTGAAGCTTTCTTT; CDR3 protein: CASSDQTGRGVTEAFF
CDR3 length: 12; D gene: .; V gene: TRBV3-1/TRBV3-2; J gene: TRBJ1-1; clone size: .; CDR3 DNA: TGTGCCAGCAGCCGGACGGACACTGAAGCTTTCTTT; CDR3 protein: CASSRTDTEAFF